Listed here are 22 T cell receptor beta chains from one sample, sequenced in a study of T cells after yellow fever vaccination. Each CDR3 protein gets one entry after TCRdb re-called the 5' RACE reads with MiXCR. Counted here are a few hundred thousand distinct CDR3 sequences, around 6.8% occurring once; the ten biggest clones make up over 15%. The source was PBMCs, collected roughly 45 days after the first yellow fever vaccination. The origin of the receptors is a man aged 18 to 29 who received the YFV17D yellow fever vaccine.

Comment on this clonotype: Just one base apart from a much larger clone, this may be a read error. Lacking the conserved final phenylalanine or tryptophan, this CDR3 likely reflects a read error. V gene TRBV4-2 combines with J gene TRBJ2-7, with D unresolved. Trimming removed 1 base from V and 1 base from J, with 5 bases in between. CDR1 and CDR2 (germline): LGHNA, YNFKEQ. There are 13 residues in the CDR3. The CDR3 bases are TGTGCCAGCAGCCAAGGGGTTTCCTACGAGCAGTACCTC. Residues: CASSQGVSYEQYL.

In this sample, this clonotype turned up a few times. This chain's CDR3 is CASSYTNYGYTF. CDR3 coding DNA: TGTGCCAGCAGTTATACTAACTATGGCTACACCTTC. The V and J genes are TRBV7-2 and TRBJ1-2; no clear D gene. CDR1 and CDR2 (germline): SGHTA, FQGNSA. CDR3 length: 12 amino acids. V was cut by 6 bases and J by 0 bases, with 5 bases left in between.

The CDR3 DNA sequence: TGTGCCAGCAGCCAAGTGGGGACCGAAAACTATGGCTACACCTTC. As protein: CASSQVGTENYGYTF. This chain joins TRBV4-2 and TRBJ1-2, with D possibly being TRBD1 (5 bases). The length of the CDR3 is 15 residues. CDR1 is LGHNA, CDR2 YNFKEQ, per germline. V was shortened by 1 base and J by 2 bases, with 11 bases between the two germline ends.

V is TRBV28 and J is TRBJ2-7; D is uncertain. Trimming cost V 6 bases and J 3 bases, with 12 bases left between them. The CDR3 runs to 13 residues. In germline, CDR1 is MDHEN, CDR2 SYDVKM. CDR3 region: CASSTETIYEQYV. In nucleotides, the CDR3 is TGTGCCAGCAGCACAGAAACAATCTACGAGCAGTACGTC.

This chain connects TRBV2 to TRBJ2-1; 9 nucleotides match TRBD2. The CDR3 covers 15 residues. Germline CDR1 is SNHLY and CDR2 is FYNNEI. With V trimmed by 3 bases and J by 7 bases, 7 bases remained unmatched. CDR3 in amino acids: CASSDISRGGNEQFF. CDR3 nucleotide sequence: TGTGCCAGCAGTGATATATCGCGGGGGGGTAATGAGCAGTTCTTC.

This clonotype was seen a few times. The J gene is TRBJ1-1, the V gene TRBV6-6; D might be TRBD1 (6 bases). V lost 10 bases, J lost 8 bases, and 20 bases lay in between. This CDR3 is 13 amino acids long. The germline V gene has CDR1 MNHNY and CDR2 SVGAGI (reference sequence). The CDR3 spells CATGVGGMSEAFF. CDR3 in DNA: TGTGCCACAGGGGTTGGAGGAATGAGCGAAGCTTTCTTT.

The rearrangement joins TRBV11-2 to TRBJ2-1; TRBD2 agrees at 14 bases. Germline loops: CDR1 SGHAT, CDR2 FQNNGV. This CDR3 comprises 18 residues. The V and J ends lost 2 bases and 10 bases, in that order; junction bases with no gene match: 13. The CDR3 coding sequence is TGTGCCAGCAGCTTATCCCCCGGACTAGCGGGAGGCCGGAAGGAGCAGTTCTTC. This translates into CASSLSPGLAGGRKEQFF.

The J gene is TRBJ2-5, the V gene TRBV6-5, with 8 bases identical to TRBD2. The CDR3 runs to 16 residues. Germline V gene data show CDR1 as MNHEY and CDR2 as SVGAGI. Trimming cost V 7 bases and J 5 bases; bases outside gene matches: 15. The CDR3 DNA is TGTGCCAGCACACTCGAGGCGGGAGGAGGTTTGGAGACCCAGTACTTC. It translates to CASTLEAGGGLETQYF.

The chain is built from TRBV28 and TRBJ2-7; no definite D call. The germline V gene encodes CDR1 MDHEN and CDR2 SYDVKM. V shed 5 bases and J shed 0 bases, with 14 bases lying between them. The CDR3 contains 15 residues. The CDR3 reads CASSPAGLSSYEQYV. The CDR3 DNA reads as TGTGCCAGCAGTCCCGCAGGCCTAAGCTCCTACGAGCAGTACGTC.

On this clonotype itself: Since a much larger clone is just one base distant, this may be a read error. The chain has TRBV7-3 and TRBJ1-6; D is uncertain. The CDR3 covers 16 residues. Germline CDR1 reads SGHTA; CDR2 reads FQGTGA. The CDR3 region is CASSPPLVGYNSPLNF. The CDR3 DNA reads TGTGCCAGCAGCCCCCCCCTTGTGGGCTATAATTCACCCCTCAACTTT.

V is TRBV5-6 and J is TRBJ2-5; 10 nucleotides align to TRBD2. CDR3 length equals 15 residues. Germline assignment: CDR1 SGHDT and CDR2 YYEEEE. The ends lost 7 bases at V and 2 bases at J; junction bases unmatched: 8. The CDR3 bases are TGTGCCAGCCGGTGGACTAGCGGTAATCAAGAGACCCAGTACTTC. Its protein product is CASRWTSGNQETQYF.

The CDR3 nucleotides are TGTGCCAGCTCACCACCCCGGACAGGGGTATTACAAGAGACCCAGTACTTC. This sequence encodes CASSPPRTGVLQETQYF. V gene TRBV18 combines with J gene TRBJ2-5; 9 positions match TRBD1. V trimming: 0 bases; J trimming: 2 bases; junction bases outside the gene matches: 7. This CDR3 spans 17 amino acids. Germline CDR1 KGHSH, CDR2 LQKENI.

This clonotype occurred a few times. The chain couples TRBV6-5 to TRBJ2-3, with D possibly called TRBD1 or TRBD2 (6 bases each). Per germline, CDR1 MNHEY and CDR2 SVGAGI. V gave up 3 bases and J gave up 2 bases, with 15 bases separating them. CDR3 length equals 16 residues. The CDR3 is CASSYRWGAFTDTQYF. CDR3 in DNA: TGTGCCAGCAGTTATAGGTGGGGGGCCTTCACAGATACGCAGTATTTT.

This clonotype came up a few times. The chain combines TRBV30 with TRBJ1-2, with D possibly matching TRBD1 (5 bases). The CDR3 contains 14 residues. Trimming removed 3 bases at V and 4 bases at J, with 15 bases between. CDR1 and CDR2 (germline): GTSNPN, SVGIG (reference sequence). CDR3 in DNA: TGTGCCTGGAGCCCTACCGGGGGGATCTATGGCTACACCTTC. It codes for CAWSPTGGIYGYTF.

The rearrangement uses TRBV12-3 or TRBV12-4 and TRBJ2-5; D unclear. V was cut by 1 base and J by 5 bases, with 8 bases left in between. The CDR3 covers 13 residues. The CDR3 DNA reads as TGTGCCAGCAGTTTAGACCCCCTGGAGACCCAGTACTTC. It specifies CASSLDPLETQYF.

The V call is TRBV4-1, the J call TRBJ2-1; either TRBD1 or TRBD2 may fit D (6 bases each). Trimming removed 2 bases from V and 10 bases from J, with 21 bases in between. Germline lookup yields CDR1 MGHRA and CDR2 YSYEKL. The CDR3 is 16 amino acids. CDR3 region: CASSQKEVAGGWEQFF. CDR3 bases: TGCGCCAGCAGCCAAAAGGAAGTAGCCGGGGGCTGGGAGCAGTTCTTC.

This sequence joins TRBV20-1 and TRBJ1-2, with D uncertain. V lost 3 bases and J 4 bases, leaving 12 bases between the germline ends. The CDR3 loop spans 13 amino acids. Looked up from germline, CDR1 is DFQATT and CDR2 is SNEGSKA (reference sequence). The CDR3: CSASPGVGYGYTF. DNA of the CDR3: TGCAGTGCTAGCCCCGGGGTCGGCTATGGCTACACCTTC.

The CDR3 loop reads CASSSPSVDRVEQYF. The CDR3 DNA reads as TGTGCCAGCAGCTCGCCCAGCGTAGACAGGGTAGAGCAGTACTTC. V and J are TRBV11-2 and TRBJ2-7; 7 bases are shared with TRBD1. V lost 4 bases and J lost 7; bases outside the gene matches: 13. Per germline, CDR1 SGHAT and CDR2 FQNNGV. This CDR3 contains 15 residues.

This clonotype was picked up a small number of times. The CDR3 is CASSQDVGTGVYGYTF. CDR3 nucleotide sequence: TGTGCCAGCAGCCAAGATGTCGGGACAGGCGTTTATGGCTACACCTTC. The chain links TRBV4-2 to TRBJ1-2, with 8 positions matching TRBD1. J was trimmed by 5 bases and V by 0 bases; bases with no gene match: 8. Germline CDR1 is LGHNA and CDR2 is YNFKEQ. The CDR3 runs 16 residues.

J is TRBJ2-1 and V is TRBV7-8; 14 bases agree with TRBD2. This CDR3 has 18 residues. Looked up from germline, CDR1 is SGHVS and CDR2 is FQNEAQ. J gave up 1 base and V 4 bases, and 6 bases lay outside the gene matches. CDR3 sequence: CASSWGLAGEPSYNEQFF. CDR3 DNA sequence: TGTGCCAGCAGCTGGGGACTAGCGGGGGAACCTTCCTACAATGAGCAGTTCTTC.

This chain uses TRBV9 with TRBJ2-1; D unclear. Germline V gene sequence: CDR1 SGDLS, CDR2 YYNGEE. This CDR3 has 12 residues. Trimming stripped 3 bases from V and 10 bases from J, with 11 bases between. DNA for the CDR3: TGTGCCAGCAGCGGGATGACTTCCGAGCAGTTCTTC. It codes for CASSGMTSEQFF.

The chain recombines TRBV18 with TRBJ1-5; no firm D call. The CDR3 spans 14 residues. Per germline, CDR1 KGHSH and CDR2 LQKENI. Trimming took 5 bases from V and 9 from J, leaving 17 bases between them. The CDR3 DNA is TGTGCCAGCTCATCAGACTCGGAGGAGAGGCCCCAGCATTTT. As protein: CASSSDSEERPQHF.